The text below deals with one TCR beta chain. Its cognate antigen is unknown. This record comes from a study of OX40 agonist ivuxolimab in advanced cancers. Points from the study as a whole: The CD4+ and CD8+ T cells in the blood had expanded clonally by week 6 at 0.1 to 3.0 mg/kg.

The CDR3 totals 15 residues. Germline CDR1 and CDR2: MNHNS and SASEGT. Trimming at V came to 8 bases and at J to 5 bases, leaving 12 bases not matched to a gene. The assay was immunoSEQ multiplex PCR, and TCRdb's table has in-frame clones only and misses some. The sample records around 36,000 clones, around 80% being singletons. The chain employs TRBV6-1 and TRBJ2-3; TRBD2 agrees at 8 bases. The receptor comes from an adult with an advanced solid tumor such as melanoma, head and neck, liver or kidney cancer. The sequences come from CD4+ or CD8+ T cells sorted from blood, collected in a trial of the OX40 agonist ivuxolimab. The CDR3 DNA follows: TGTGCCAGCCCCCGGGGGGGGGCGGGGGGAGATACGCAGTATTTT. As protein: CASPRGGAGGDTQYF.